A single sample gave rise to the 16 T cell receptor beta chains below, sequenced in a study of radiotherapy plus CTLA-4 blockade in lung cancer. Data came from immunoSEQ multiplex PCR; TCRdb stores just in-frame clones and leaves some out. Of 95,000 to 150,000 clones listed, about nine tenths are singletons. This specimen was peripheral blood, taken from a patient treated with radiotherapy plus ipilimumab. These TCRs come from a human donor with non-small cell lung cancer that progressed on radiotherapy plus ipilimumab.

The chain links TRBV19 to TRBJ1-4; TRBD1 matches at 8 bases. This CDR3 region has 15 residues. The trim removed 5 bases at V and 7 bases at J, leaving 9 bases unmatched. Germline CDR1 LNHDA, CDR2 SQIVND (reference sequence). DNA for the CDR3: TGTGCCAGTAGTGTTACAGACAGGGGAGGTGAAAAACTGTTTTTT. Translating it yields CASSVTDRGGEKLFF. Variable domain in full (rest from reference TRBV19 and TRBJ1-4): DGGITQSPKYLFRKEGQNVTLSCEQNLNHDAMYWYRQDPGQGLRLIYYSQIVNDFQKGDIAEGYSVSREKKESFPLTVTSAQKNPTAFYLCASSVTDRGGEKLFFGSGTQLSVL.

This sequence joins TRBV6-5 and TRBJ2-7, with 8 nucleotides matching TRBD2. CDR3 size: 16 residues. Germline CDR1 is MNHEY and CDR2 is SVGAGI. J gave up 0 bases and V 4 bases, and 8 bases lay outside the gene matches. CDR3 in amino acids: CASSSGSGSLSYEQYF. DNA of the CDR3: TGTGCCAGCAGTTCCGGGAGCGGGAGCCTCTCCTACGAGCAGTACTTC.

As DNA, the CDR3 is TGTGCCGGAGGGGTCGGGGGGGGCACAGATACGCAGTATTTT. Its protein is CAGGVGGGTDTQYF. The V gene is TRBV2, the J gene TRBJ2-3; 8 bases align to TRBD2. Trimming cost V 11 bases and J 1 base; bases outside gene matches: 8. The germline CDR1 and CDR2 sequences are SNHLY and FYNNEI. This CDR3 is 14 amino acids long.

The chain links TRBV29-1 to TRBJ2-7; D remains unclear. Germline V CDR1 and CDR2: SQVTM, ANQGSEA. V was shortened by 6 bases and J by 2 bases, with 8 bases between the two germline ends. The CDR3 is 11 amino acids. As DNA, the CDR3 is TGCAGCGTCGCCGGAGCCTACGAGCAGTACTTC. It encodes CSVAGAYEQYF.

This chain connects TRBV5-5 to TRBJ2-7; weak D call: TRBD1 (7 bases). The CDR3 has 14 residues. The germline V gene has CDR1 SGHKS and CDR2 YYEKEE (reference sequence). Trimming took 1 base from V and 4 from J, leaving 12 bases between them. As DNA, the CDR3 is TGTGCCAGCAGCTTGAGACAGGGAGGTTACGAGCAGTACTTC. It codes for CASSLRQGGYEQYF. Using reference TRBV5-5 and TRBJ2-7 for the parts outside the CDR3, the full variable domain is DAGVTQSPTHLIKTRGQQVTLRCSPISGHKSVSWYQQVLGQGPQFIFQYYEKEERGRGNFPDRFSARQFPNYSSELNVNALLLGDSALYLCASSLRQGGYEQYFGPGTRLTVT.

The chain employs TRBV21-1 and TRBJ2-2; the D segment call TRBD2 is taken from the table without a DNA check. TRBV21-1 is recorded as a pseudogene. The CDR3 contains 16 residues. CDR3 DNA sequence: TGTGCCAGCAGCAAACTAGGAGGGAACCACACCGGGGAGCTGTTTTTT. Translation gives CASSKLGGNHTGELFF.

The CDR3 DNA sequence: TGCGCCAGCAGCCAAGATTATCAAGTAACCGGGGAGCTGTTTTTT. It codes for CASSQDYQVTGELFF. The chain is built from TRBV4-1 and TRBJ2-2; no definite D call. CDR3 length equals 15 residues. Germline CDR1 and CDR2: MGHRA and YSYEKL. V shed 0 bases and J shed 5 bases, with 10 bases lying between them.

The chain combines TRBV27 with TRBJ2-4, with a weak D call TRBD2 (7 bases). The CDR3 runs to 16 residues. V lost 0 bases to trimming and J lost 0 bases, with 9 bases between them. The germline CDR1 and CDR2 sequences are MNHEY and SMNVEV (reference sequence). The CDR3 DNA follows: TGTGCCAGCAGTTTATCGCGGGGGCTAGCCAAAAACATTCAGTACTTC. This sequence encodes CASSLSRGLAKNIQYF.

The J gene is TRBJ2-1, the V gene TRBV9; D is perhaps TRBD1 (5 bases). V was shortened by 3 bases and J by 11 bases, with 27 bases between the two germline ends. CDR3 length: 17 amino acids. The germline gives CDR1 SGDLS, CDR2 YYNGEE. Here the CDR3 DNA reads TGTGCCAGCAGCGGCATCCTGGGGCCAACAAAAGGCCTCCAGCAGTTCTTC. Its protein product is CASSGILGPTKGLQQFF.

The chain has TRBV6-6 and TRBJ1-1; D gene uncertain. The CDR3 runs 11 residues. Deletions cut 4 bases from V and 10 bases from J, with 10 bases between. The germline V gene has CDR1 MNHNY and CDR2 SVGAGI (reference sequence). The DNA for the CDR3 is TGTGCCAGCAGTTGGGCCCTGGCAGCTTTCTTT. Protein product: CASSWALAAFF.

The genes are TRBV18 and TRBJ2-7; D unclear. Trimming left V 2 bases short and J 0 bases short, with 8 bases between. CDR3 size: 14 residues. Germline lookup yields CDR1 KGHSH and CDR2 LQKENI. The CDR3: CASSPIRASYEQYF. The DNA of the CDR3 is TGTGCCAGCTCACCAATAAGAGCCTCCTACGAGCAGTACTTC.

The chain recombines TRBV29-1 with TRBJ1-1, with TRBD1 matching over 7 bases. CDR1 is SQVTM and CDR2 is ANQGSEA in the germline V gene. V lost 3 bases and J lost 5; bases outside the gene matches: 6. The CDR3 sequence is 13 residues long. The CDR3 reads CSVDRTGGTEAFF. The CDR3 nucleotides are TGCAGCGTTGACCGGACAGGTGGGACTGAAGCTTTCTTT.

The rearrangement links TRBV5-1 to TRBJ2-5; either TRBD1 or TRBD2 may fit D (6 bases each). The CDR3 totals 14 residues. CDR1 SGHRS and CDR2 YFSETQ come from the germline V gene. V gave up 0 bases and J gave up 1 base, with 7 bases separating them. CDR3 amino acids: CASSLGGAQETQYF. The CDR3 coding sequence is TGCGCCAGCAGCTTGGGGGGGGCCCAAGAGACCCAGTACTTC.

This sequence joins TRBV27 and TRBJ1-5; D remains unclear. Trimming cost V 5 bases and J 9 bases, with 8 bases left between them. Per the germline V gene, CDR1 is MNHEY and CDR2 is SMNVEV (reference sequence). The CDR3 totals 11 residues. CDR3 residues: CASSPPGPQHF. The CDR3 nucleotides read TGTGCCAGCAGTCCCCCCGGGCCCCAGCATTTT.

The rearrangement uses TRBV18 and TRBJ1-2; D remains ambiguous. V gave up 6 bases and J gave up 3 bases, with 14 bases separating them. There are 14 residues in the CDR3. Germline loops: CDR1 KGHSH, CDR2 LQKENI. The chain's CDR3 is CASSSGLDYYGYTF. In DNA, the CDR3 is TGTGCCAGCTCCTCCGGCCTCGATTACTATGGCTACACCTTC.

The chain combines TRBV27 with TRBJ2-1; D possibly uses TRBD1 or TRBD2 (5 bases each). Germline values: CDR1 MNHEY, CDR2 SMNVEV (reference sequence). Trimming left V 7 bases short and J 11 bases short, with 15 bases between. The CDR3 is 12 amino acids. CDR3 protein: CASNRGQGQQFF. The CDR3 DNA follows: TGTGCCAGCAATCGTGGTCAGGGACAGCAGTTCTTC.